The clone carrying this TCR beta chain was seen a handful of times. Its target is unknown. A J-beta primer mix and a sample-barcoded 5' primer were used in a second PCR of about 7 to 12 cycles. Researchers report that each sample yielded at least 3 million CDR3-containing paired-end reads. MiXCR was run by TCRdb on the 5' RACE reads, yielding one entry per CDR3 protein. This table holds roughly 900,000 distinct CDR3 sequences, around 48% found once. The CDR3 consists of 14 residues. V lost 4 bases to trimming and J lost 0 bases, with 10 bases between them. The germline CDR1 and CDR2 sequences are SGHRS and YFSETQ. This entry belongs to a study of blood T cells in healthy people across ages. The study, taken as a whole, reports: Among T cells, TCR beta diversity per million cells dropped roughly linearly as age rose.

This receptor was taken from a man in his thirties or forties in good health. The sample taken for sequencing was blood. The chain joins TRBV5-1 to TRBJ1-1; D is perhaps TRBD1 (5 bases). CDR3 region: CASSISGLNTEAFF. The DNA for the CDR3 is TGCGCCAGCAGCATCTCGGGGCTGAACACTGAAGCTTTCTTT.